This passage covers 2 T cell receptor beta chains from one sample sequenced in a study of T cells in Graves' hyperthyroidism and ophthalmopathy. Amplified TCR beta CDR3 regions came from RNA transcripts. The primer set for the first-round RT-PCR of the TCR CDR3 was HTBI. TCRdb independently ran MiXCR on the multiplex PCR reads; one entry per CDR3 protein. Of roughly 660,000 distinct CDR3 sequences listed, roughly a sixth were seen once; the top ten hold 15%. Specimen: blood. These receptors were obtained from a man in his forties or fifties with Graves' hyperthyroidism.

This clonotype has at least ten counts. For the CDR3, the DNA is TGTGCCAGCAGTGTACTAGCGGGATTGCCAGATACGCAGTATTTT. It is translated as CASSVLAGLPDTQYF. The chain links TRBV7-3 to TRBJ2-3; the match to TRBD2 covers 10 bases. The length of the CDR3 is 15 residues. Losses at the gene ends were 6 bases for V and 4 bases for J; bases not matched to a gene: 7. Germline CDR1 SGHTA, CDR2 FQGTGA. The full variable domain, rest sourced from reference TRBV7-3 and TRBJ2-3, is GAGVSQTPSNKVTEKGKYVELRCDPISGHTALYWYRQSLGQGPEFLIYFQGTGAADDSGLPNDRFFAVRPEGSVSTLKIQRTERGDSAVYLCASSVLAGLPDTQYFGPGTRLTVL.

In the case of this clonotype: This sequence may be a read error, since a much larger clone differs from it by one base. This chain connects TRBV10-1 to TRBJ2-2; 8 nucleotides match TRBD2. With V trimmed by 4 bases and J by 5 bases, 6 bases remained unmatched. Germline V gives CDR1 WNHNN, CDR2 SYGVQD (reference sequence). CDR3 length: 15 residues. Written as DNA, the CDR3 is TGCGCCAGCAGTGCAGCGGGAGTAGGGACCGGGGAGCTGTTTTTT. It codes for CASSAAGVGTGELFF.